This TCR beta chain was sequenced for a study of shared clonotypes between healthy human individuals. CDR3 size: 17 residues. Between the trimmed V and J ends, which lost 11 bases and 2 bases, there was a span of 26 bases. Per the germline V gene, CDR1 is SNHLY and CDR2 is FYNNEI. As defined, naive CD8 cells were CD45RO-negative and positively selected for CCR7, with terminally differentiated effector memory CD45RA+ cells excluded. TCRdb's copy holds only in-frame clones and misses some; the assay was immunoSEQ multiplex PCR. The table shows fewer than 800,000 clones, with 92% occurring only once. The sequenced sample was naive CD8+ T cells sorted from blood. This TCR derives from a man aged 25 to 40 in good health. V usage is TRBV2 and J usage is TRBJ2-3; D remains ambiguous. As DNA, the CDR3 is TGTGCCTCCCCAGGCCTTCCGACTCGATCAAACACAGATACGCAGTATTTT. As protein: CASPGLPTRSNTDTQYF.